A selection of T cell receptor beta chains follows, all from one sample in a study of T cells in Graves' hyperthyroidism and ophthalmopathy. TCRdb re-called the multiplex PCR reads with MiXCR, one entry per CDR3 protein. The sample records hundreds of thousands of distinct CDR3 sequences, approximately 40% being singletons. Sequenced input: blood. The receptor source for this set is a man aged 18 to 30 with Graves' hyperthyroidism. Both conserved end residues are part of each CDR3. The D gene is left open where the match is weak. For some rows the clone size is stated as once, few or many, or as a class when expanded; others skip it.

d_gene: TRBD1
v_gene: TRBV6-1
abundance: many
j_gene: TRBJ1-2
CDR3aa: CASTRDRYGYTF
CDR3nt: TGTGCCAGCACCAGGGACAGATATGGCTACACCTTC

d_gene: TRBD1
v_gene: TRBV15
abundance: many
j_gene: TRBJ2-5
CDR3aa: CATSRDRGHMKETQYF
CDR3nt: TGTGCCACCAGCAGAGATAGGGGGCACATGAAAGAGACCCAGTACTTC

d_gene: NA
v_gene: TRBV5-6
abundance: NA
j_gene: TRBJ1-2
CDR3aa: CASRSTGGYTF
CDR3nt: TGTGCCAGCAGATCTACAGGGGGCTACACCTTC

d_gene: TRBD1
v_gene: TRBV5-1
abundance: NA
j_gene: TRBJ1-1
CDR3aa: CASSATGDPEAFF
CDR3nt: TGCGCCAGCAGCGCCACAGGGGACCCTGAAGCTTTCTTT

d_gene: TRBD1
v_gene: TRBV2
abundance: many
j_gene: TRBJ1-6
CDR3aa: CASSEFGTGNSPLHF
CDR3nt: TGTGCCAGCAGTGAATTCGGGACAGGGAATTCACCCCTCCACTTT

d_gene: TRBD2
v_gene: TRBV6-1
abundance: few
j_gene: TRBJ2-7
CDR3aa: CASGVHQDYEQYF
CDR3nt: TGTGCTAGCGGGGTCCACCAAGACTACGAGCAGTACTTC

d_gene: NA
v_gene: TRBV29-1
abundance: many
j_gene: TRBJ2-2
CDR3aa: CSVRAGITGELFF
CDR3nt: TGCAGCGTTAGGGCAGGCATCACCGGGGAGCTGTTTTTT

d_gene: NA
v_gene: TRBV7-2
abundance: few
j_gene: TRBJ2-7
CDR3aa: CASSGQYEQYF
CDR3nt: TGTGCCAGCAGCGGGCAGTACGAGCAGTACTTC

d_gene: TRBD1
v_gene: TRBV19
abundance: few
j_gene: TRBJ1-4
CDR3aa: CASSIGQGAVGTNEKLFF
CDR3nt: TGTGCCAGTAGTATAGGACAGGGGGCGGTCGGAACTAATGAAAAACTGTTTTTT

d_gene: NA
v_gene: TRBV19
abundance: NA
j_gene: TRBJ2-2
CDR3aa: CASSLGQNSRGELFF
CDR3nt: TGCGCCAGTAGCCTGGGGCAGAACTCACGGGGAGAGCTGTTTTTT

d_gene: TRBD1
v_gene: TRBV2
abundance: NA
j_gene: TRBJ2-7
CDR3aa: CASSRQGENEQYF
CDR3nt: TGTGCCAGCTCCCGACAGGGGGAAAACGAGCAGTACTTC

d_gene: TRBD1
v_gene: TRBV12-3/TRBV12-4
abundance: once
j_gene: TRBJ1-1
CDR3aa: CASRVGTGVNTEAFF
CDR3nt: TGTGCCAGCAGGGTGGGGACAGGGGTAAACACTGAAGCTTTCTTT

d_gene: NA
v_gene: TRBV2
abundance: many
j_gene: TRBJ1-2
CDR3aa: CASIKEEEAYGYTF
CDR3nt: TGTGCCAGCATCAAGGAAGAGGAGGCCTATGGCTACACCTTC

d_gene: NA
v_gene: TRBV9
abundance: few
j_gene: TRBJ1-2
CDR3aa: CASSVEMGGGVRSDGYTF
CDR3nt: TGTGCCAGCAGCGTAGAGATGGGAGGCGGTGTGCGTTCTGATGGCTACACCTTC

d_gene: NA
v_gene: TRBV6-5
abundance: few
j_gene: TRBJ1-1
CDR3aa: CASKPVYEYTEAFF
CDR3nt: TGTGCCAGCAAGCCTGTGTATGAGTACACTGAAGCTTTCTTT

d_gene: NA
v_gene: TRBV4-1
abundance: NA
j_gene: TRBJ1-5
CDR3aa: CASSHFQDSNQPQHF
CDR3nt: TGCGCCAGCAGCCATTTCCAAGATAGCAATCAGCCCCAGCATTTT

d_gene: NA
v_gene: TRBV7-2
abundance: NA
j_gene: TRBJ2-7
CDR3aa: CASSLGPRDGSYEQYF
CDR3nt: TGTGCCAGCAGCTTAGGCCCCCGGGACGGCTCCTACGAGCAGTACTTC

d_gene: NA
v_gene: TRBV7-9
abundance: NA
j_gene: TRBJ2-7
CDR3aa: CASSLLWESEQYF
CDR3nt: TGTGCCAGCAGCTTACTCTGGGAGTCCGAGCAGTACTTC

d_gene: NA
v_gene: TRBV25-1
abundance: NA
j_gene: TRBJ1-2
CDR3aa: CARDGAGAGYTF
CDR3nt: TGTGCTAGAGACGGGGCGGGTGCTGGCTACACCTTC

d_gene: NA
v_gene: TRBV4-1
abundance: few
j_gene: TRBJ1-5
CDR3aa: CASSQDGGRFDQPQHF
CDR3nt: TGCGCCAGCAGCCAAGATGGAGGACGTTTTGATCAGCCCCAGCATTTT

d_gene: TRBD1
v_gene: TRBV2
abundance: NA
j_gene: TRBJ1-4
CDR3aa: CASSILQGGNEKLFF
CDR3nt: TGTGCCAGCAGCATACTTCAGGGGGGTAATGAAAAACTGTTTTTT

d_gene: NA
v_gene: TRBV15
abundance: many
j_gene: TRBJ1-5
CDR3aa: CATSSGRNNQPQHF
CDR3nt: TGTGCCACCAGCAGCGGGAGAAACAATCAGCCCCAGCATTTT

d_gene: NA
v_gene: TRBV4-2
abundance: NA
j_gene: TRBJ1-6
CDR3aa: CASSPLEETSPLHF
CDR3nt: TGTGCCAGCAGCCCCCTGGAGGAGACTTCACCCCTCCACTTT

d_gene: NA
v_gene: TRBV5-5
abundance: NA
j_gene: TRBJ1-4
CDR3aa: CASAVGANEGEKLFF
CDR3nt: TGTGCCAGCGCGGTGGGGGCGAACGAGGGTGAAAAACTGTTTTTT

d_gene: NA
v_gene: TRBV29-1
abundance: many
j_gene: TRBJ2-2
CDR3aa: CSVGGNTGELFF
CDR3nt: TGCAGCGTTGGCGGGAACACCGGGGAGCTGTTTTTT

d_gene: TRBD1
v_gene: TRBV20-1
abundance: NA
j_gene: TRBJ2-5
CDR3aa: CSADGQGVAQYF
CDR3nt: TGCAGTGCCGACGGGCAGGGGGTCGCCCAGTACTTC

d_gene: NA
v_gene: TRBV20-1
abundance: NA
j_gene: TRBJ2-2
CDR3aa: CSAPGLPDTGELFF
CDR3nt: TGCAGTGCCCCGGGGCTACCGGACACCGGGGAGCTGTTTTTT

d_gene: TRBD1
v_gene: TRBV20-1
abundance: NA
j_gene: TRBJ1-6
CDR3aa: CSASRSGQTQALHF
CDR3nt: TGCAGTGCTAGTAGGTCGGGACAGACCCAAGCCCTCCACTTT

d_gene: NA
v_gene: TRBV7-2
abundance: few
j_gene: TRBJ1-5
CDR3aa: CASRAEYSNQPQHF
CDR3nt: TGTGCCAGCAGGGCAGAGTATAGCAATCAGCCCCAGCATTTT

d_gene: TRBD2
v_gene: TRBV20-1
abundance: NA
j_gene: TRBJ2-5
CDR3aa: CSARDILAGDRETQYF
CDR3nt: TGCAGTGCTAGAGATATCCTAGCGGGAGATCGGGAGACCCAGTACTTC

d_gene: NA
v_gene: TRBV20-1
abundance: few
j_gene: TRBJ1-5
CDR3aa: CSASEGQPQHF
CDR3nt: TGCAGTGCTAGTGAGGGTCAGCCCCAGCATTTT

d_gene: TRBD1
v_gene: TRBV19
abundance: NA
j_gene: TRBJ1-1
CDR3aa: CATRDRGGPNTEAFF
CDR3nt: TGTGCCACTAGGGACAGGGGGGGCCCGAACACTGAAGCTTTCTTT

d_gene: NA
v_gene: TRBV6-6
abundance: few
j_gene: TRBJ2-7
CDR3aa: CASSYGGGGHEQYF
CDR3nt: TGTGCCAGCAGTTACGGTGGGGGCGGGCACGAGCAGTACTTC

d_gene: TRBD2
v_gene: TRBV5-1
abundance: NA
j_gene: TRBJ2-2
CDR3aa: CASSPPGGGELFF
CDR3nt: TGCGCCAGCAGCCCGCCGGGAGGCGGGGAGCTGTTTTTT

d_gene: TRBD2
v_gene: TRBV2
abundance: NA
j_gene: TRBJ2-7
CDR3aa: CASSERSGIPYEQYF
CDR3nt: TGTGCCAGCAGTGAACGAAGCGGGATACCCTACGAGCAGTACTTC

d_gene: NA
v_gene: TRBV7-8
abundance: many
j_gene: TRBJ1-1
CDR3aa: CASSFARGPEAFF
CDR3nt: TGTGCCAGCAGCTTTGCACGGGGTCCTGAAGCTTTCTTT

d_gene: TRBD2
v_gene: TRBV12-3/TRBV12-4
abundance: NA
j_gene: TRBJ2-7
CDR3aa: CASSWLAGSYEQYF
CDR3nt: TGTGCCAGCAGTTGGCTAGCGGGTTCCTACGAGCAGTACTTC

d_gene: TRBD1
v_gene: TRBV25-1
abundance: NA
j_gene: TRBJ1-6
CDR3aa: CASNHGTASSYNSPLHF
CDR3nt: TGCGCCAGCAACCACGGGACAGCGAGCTCCTATAATTCACCCCTCCACTTT

d_gene: NA
v_gene: TRBV7-3
abundance: many
j_gene: TRBJ1-1
CDR3aa: CASSAGPSSEAFF
CDR3nt: TGTGCCAGCAGCGCGGGACCAAGCTCTGAAGCTTTCTTT

d_gene: NA
v_gene: TRBV10-3
abundance: many
j_gene: TRBJ2-7
CDR3aa: CATRGDSYEQYF
CDR3nt: TGTGCCACCAGGGGGGATTCCTACGAGCAGTACTTC

d_gene: TRBD2
v_gene: TRBV29-1
abundance: many
j_gene: TRBJ2-5
CDR3aa: CSVAGWVAGGQETQYF
CDR3nt: TGCAGCGTTGCGGGATGGGTTGCGGGGGGTCAAGAGACCCAGTACTTC

d_gene: TRBD2
v_gene: TRBV9
abundance: few
j_gene: TRBJ2-7
CDR3aa: CASSVAGTSDSYEQYF
CDR3nt: TGTGCCAGCAGCGTAGCCGGGACTAGCGATTCCTACGAGCAGTACTTC

d_gene: TRBD1
v_gene: TRBV25-1
abundance: NA
j_gene: TRBJ1-2
CDR3aa: CASSVALTGGDYGYTF
CDR3nt: TGTGCCAGCAGCGTTGCCCTTACAGGGGGCGACTATGGCTACACCTTC

d_gene: NA
v_gene: TRBV19
abundance: many
j_gene: TRBJ1-5
CDR3aa: CASSEGVGQPQHF
CDR3nt: TGTGCCAGTAGTGAAGGGGTGGGTCAGCCCCAGCATTTT

d_gene: NA
v_gene: TRBV7-9
abundance: many
j_gene: TRBJ1-5
CDR3aa: CASSFSSETAHF
CDR3nt: TGTGCCAGCAGCTTTAGTTCGGAAACCGCCCATTTT

d_gene: TRBD1
v_gene: TRBV19
abundance: NA
j_gene: TRBJ1-2
CDR3aa: CASSTTGNYGYTF
CDR3nt: TGTGCCAGTAGTACGACAGGGAACTATGGCTACACCTTC

d_gene: NA
v_gene: TRBV6-4
abundance: NA
j_gene: TRBJ2-7
CDR3aa: CASSDSLALVYEQYF
CDR3nt: TGTGCCAGCAGTGACTCCCTAGCCCTTGTCTACGAGCAGTACTTC

d_gene: NA
v_gene: TRBV2
abundance: many
j_gene: TRBJ1-5
CDR3aa: CASSEEQGIQPQHF
CDR3nt: TGTGCCAGCAGTGAAGAACAGGGAATTCAGCCCCAGCATTTT

d_gene: TRBD1
v_gene: TRBV10-3
abundance: many
j_gene: TRBJ1-1
CDR3aa: CATDRGSGTEAFF
CDR3nt: TGTGCCACTGACAGGGGTTCGGGCACTGAAGCTTTCTTT

d_gene: TRBD1
v_gene: TRBV9
abundance: many
j_gene: TRBJ2-7
CDR3aa: CASSVGQSSYEQYF
CDR3nt: TGTGCCAGCAGCGTGGGACAGAGCTCCTACGAGCAGTACTTC

d_gene: NA
v_gene: TRBV11-3
abundance: many
j_gene: TRBJ1-1
CDR3aa: CASSLPTAYTEAFF
CDR3nt: TGTGCCAGCAGCTTACCGACAGCATACACTGAAGCTTTCTTT

d_gene: NA
v_gene: TRBV15
abundance: NA
j_gene: TRBJ2-3
CDR3aa: CATSLGARAPDTQYF
CDR3nt: TGTGCCACCAGTCTTGGCGCTAGGGCTCCGGATACGCAGTATTTT

d_gene: NA
v_gene: TRBV12-3/TRBV12-4
abundance: NA
j_gene: TRBJ1-3
CDR3aa: CASNTGSGNTIYF
CDR3nt: TGTGCCAGCAATACAGGCTCTGGAAACACCATATATTTT

d_gene: NA
v_gene: TRBV12-3/TRBV12-4
abundance: few
j_gene: TRBJ1-1
CDR3aa: CASSLASLGSEAFF
CDR3nt: TGTGCCAGCAGTTTAGCGTCCCTCGGTTCTGAAGCTTTCTTT

d_gene: NA
v_gene: TRBV7-9
abundance: NA
j_gene: TRBJ2-2
CDR3aa: CASSSTLRGNTGELFF
CDR3nt: TGTGCCAGCAGCTCCACCCTAAGGGGAAACACCGGGGAGCTGTTTTTT

d_gene: NA
v_gene: TRBV6-5
abundance: many
j_gene: TRBJ1-6
CDR3aa: CASMRELPLHF
CDR3nt: TGTGCCAGCATGAGGGAGTTACCCCTCCACTTT

d_gene: NA
v_gene: TRBV19
abundance: few
j_gene: TRBJ1-2
CDR3aa: CASSIVVRDGDGYTF
CDR3nt: TGTGCCAGTAGTATAGTAGTCCGGGACGGCGACGGCTACACCTTC

d_gene: TRBD1
v_gene: TRBV29-1
abundance: NA
j_gene: TRBJ2-7
CDR3aa: CSVAQTGTYEQYF
CDR3nt: TGCAGCGTAGCTCAGACAGGGACCTACGAGCAGTACTTC

d_gene: NA
v_gene: TRBV3-1
abundance: NA
j_gene: TRBJ1-1
CDR3aa: CASSQDWTEAFF
CDR3nt: TGTGCCAGCAGCCAAGACTGGACTGAAGCTTTCTTT

d_gene: NA
v_gene: TRBV12-3/TRBV12-4
abundance: few
j_gene: TRBJ2-7
CDR3aa: CASSLYGTREYEQYF
CDR3nt: TGTGCCAGCAGTTTGTACGGAACAAGGGAATACGAGCAGTACTTC